The rows below give T cell receptor beta chains drawn from one sample of a study of CD8 T cells in ankylosing spondylitis. TCRdb reprocessed the 5' RACE reads with MiXCR, giving one entry per CDR3 protein. The sample includes 350,000 or so distinct CDR3 sequences, around 10% seen only once; the top ten take roughly 9%. Sequenced sample: blood, either unsorted or a sorted T cell fraction (not recorded which). All receptors derive from a female donor with ankylosing spondylitis or in good health (not recorded which). The CDR3 runs from the conserved cysteine through the conserved F or W. The order of the fields is J gene, V gene, D gene, clone size, CDR3 DNA, CDR3 protein. A D gene is named only where the DNA matches it firmly. Only part of the rows carry a size: once, few, many, or a class if the clone is expanded.

>TRBJ2-5|TRBV18|.|.
TGTGCCAGCTCACCATACACAGGGTTGGAAGAGACCCAGTACTTC
CASSPYTGLEETQYF
>TRBJ2-3|TRBV20-1|TRBD2|many
TGCAGTGCTAGCTCGAGCGGGAGGGCCTCAGATACGCAGTATTTT
CSASSSGRASDTQYF
>TRBJ2-5|TRBV28|.|.
TGTGCCAGCAGTCCAAGACTAGAGGGTAGAGAGACCCAGTACTTC
CASSPRLEGRETQYF
>TRBJ2-5|TRBV20-1|TRBD2|few
TGCAGTGGCAGGACTAGCGTAGAGACCCAGTACTTC
CSGRTSVETQYF
>TRBJ2-7|TRBV5-1|.|many
TGCGCCAGCAGCTTGGCGAAGGACTGGGCCTACGAGCAGTACTTC
CASSLAKDWAYEQYF
>TRBJ2-5|TRBV12-3/TRBV12-4|.|few
TGTGCCAGCAGTACACTCTACAAGGTTCCGCAAGAGACCCAGTACTTC
CASSTLYKVPQETQYF
>TRBJ1-5|TRBV3-1|.|few
TGTGCCAGCAGCCAACTCGCCTTAGGCGGGCCCCAGCATTTT
CASSQLALGGPQHF
>TRBJ1-1|TRBV7-6|.|few
TGTGCCAGCAGCCGCTTGGGGGCAGAGAACACTGAAGCTTTCTTT
CASSRLGAENTEAFF
>TRBJ1-1|TRBV5-6|.|many
TGTGCCAGCAGCTACCTAGGGGAGACTGAAGCTTTCTTT
CASSYLGETEAFF
>TRBJ1-1|TRBV5-1|.|many
TGCGCCAGCAGCTTGGATGTGGGGACTGAAGCTTTCTTT
CASSLDVGTEAFF
>TRBJ2-2|TRBV5-1|TRBD1|few
TGCGCCAGCAGCTTGGCCGGACAGGGGGCGGGGACCGGGGAGCTGTTTTTT
CASSLAGQGAGTGELFF
>TRBJ1-2|TRBV30|.|few
TGTGCCTGGAGTTACAGTAACTATGGCTACACCTTC
CAWSYSNYGYTF
>TRBJ1-2|TRBV6-1|TRBD1|many
TGTGCCAGCAGACCACAACAGGGGAACTATGGCTACACCTTC
CASRPQQGNYGYTF
>TRBJ1-2|TRBV25-1|.|many
TGTGCCAGCAGTGCAGGGGCAAGATACACCTTC
CASSAGARYTF
>TRBJ2-1|TRBV20-1|TRBD2|many
TGCAGTGCTAGAGATCCCCTTCTAGCGGGAGGCAATGAGCAGTTCTTC
CSARDPLLAGGNEQFF
>TRBJ2-2|TRBV12-3/TRBV12-4|.|.
TGTGCCAGCAGCGCGGAACAGGGCGCCGGGGAGCTGTTTTTT
CASSAEQGAGELFF
>TRBJ1-6|TRBV4-1|.|many
TGCGCCAGCAGCCAAGATCACATCCTTTCACCCCTCCACTTT
CASSQDHILSPLHF
>TRBJ2-1|TRBV5-1|TRBD2|few
TGCGCCAGCAGGCCCTCTAGCGGGGGGGAGTACAATGAGCAGTTCTTC
CASRPSSGGEYNEQFF
>TRBJ1-6|TRBV12-3/TRBV12-4|.|.
TGTGCCAGCAGTTCTCGGGTCTTCTATAATTCACCCCTCCACTTT
CASSSRVFYNSPLHF
>TRBJ1-2|TRBV7-9|.|many
TGTGCCAGCAGCTTAGTTCCGGCCCTTTCGGGAGGCTACACCTTC
CASSLVPALSGGYTF
>TRBJ2-2|TRBV20-1|.|many
TGCAGTGCCTCTAGGAGCGTAGGGGAGCTGTTTTTT
CSASRSVGELFF
>TRBJ1-2|TRBV4-1|TRBD1|many
TGCGCCAGCAGCCAAACCCTGACAGGGATCTATGGCTACACCTTC
CASSQTLTGIYGYTF
>TRBJ2-3|TRBV7-2|.|many
TGTGCCAGCAGCCACCAACGTCCCGGCGGGTCAGATACGCAGTATTTT
CASSHQRPGGSDTQYF
>TRBJ2-6|TRBV5-1|.|many
TGCGCCAGCAGCTTGATGGTTTCCTCTGGGGCCAACGTCCTGACTTTC
CASSLMVSSGANVLTF
>TRBJ2-3|TRBV24-1|.|many
TGTGCCACCAGTGATTTTCGAGGGGGGACCACAGATACGCAGTATTTT
CATSDFRGGTTDTQYF
>TRBJ2-1|TRBV28|.|many
TGTGCCAGCAGTTTAGCCCCGTGGCGGAGCTCCTACAATGAGCAGTTCTTC
CASSLAPWRSSYNEQFF
>TRBJ2-1|TRBV20-1|.|many
TGCAGTGCTAGAGACGGACACCGCGATGAGCAGTTCTTC
CSARDGHRDEQFF
>TRBJ2-3|TRBV10-3|.|many
TGTGCCATCAGGCCCCCCCCAGGCAGCACAGATACGCAGTATTTT
CAIRPPPGSTDTQYF
>TRBJ1-1|TRBV19|.|many
TGTGCCAGTAGTATAGGGCCGACAAGGTTGAACACTGAAGCTTTCTTT
CASSIGPTRLNTEAFF
>TRBJ2-1|TRBV6-6|.|few
TGTGCCAGCAGTTACACGGGGGAGCAGTTCTTC
CASSYTGEQFF
>TRBJ1-2|TRBV3-1|.|few
TGTGCCACCTCCCAAGCTTTATTCGGGGGATCTAACTATGGCTACACCTTC
CATSQALFGGSNYGYTF